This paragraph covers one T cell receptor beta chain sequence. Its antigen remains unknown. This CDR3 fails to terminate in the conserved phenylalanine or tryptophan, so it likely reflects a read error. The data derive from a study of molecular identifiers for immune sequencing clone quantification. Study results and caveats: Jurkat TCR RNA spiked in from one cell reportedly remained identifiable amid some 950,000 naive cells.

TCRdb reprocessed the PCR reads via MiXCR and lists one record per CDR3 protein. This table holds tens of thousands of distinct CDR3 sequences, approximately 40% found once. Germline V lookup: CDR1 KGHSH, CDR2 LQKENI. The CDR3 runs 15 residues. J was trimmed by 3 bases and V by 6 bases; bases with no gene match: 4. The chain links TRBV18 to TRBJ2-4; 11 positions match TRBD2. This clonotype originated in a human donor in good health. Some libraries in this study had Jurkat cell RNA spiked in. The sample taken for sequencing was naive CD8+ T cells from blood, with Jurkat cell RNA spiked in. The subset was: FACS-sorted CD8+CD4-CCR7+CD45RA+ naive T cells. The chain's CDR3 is CASSSGTSGKNIQYI. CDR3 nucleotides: TGTGCCAGCTCTTCCGGGACTAGCGGCAAAAACATTCAGTACATC.